This paragraph covers one TCR beta chain sequence. Its antigen is still unknown. The authors produced TCR alpha and TCR beta cDNA libraries with sample barcodes and UMIs by 5'RACE using constant-segment primers. TCRdb called the 5' RACE reads again in MiXCR, with one record for every CDR3 protein. The data hold roughly 250,000 distinct CDR3 sequences, with roughly 17% observed a single time. This specimen belongs to a study of T-cell memory formation after mild COVID-19. Study outcomes and limitations: Memory sampled before infection contained some responding clones, suggesting cross-reactive memory joined. Clones that contracted from day 15 to 85 had balanced CD4/CD8; later expanders were CD4+ biased.

Per germline, CDR1 SGHRS and CDR2 YFSETQ. V lost 2 bases and J 0 bases, leaving 11 bases between the germline ends. This CDR3 is 15 amino acids long. The gene calls are TRBV5-1 and TRBJ2-5, with unresolved D. Sequencing input: PBMCs or a T cell subset sorted from them (not recorded which). The receptor comes from a man younger than 35 who had mild COVID-19 (a few samples of this study predate the infection). Cell type and time point are not known. CDR3 nucleotides: TGCGCCAGCAGCTTCCCCTTAGGTCACCAAGAGACCCAGTACTTC. This codes for CASSFPLGHQETQYF.